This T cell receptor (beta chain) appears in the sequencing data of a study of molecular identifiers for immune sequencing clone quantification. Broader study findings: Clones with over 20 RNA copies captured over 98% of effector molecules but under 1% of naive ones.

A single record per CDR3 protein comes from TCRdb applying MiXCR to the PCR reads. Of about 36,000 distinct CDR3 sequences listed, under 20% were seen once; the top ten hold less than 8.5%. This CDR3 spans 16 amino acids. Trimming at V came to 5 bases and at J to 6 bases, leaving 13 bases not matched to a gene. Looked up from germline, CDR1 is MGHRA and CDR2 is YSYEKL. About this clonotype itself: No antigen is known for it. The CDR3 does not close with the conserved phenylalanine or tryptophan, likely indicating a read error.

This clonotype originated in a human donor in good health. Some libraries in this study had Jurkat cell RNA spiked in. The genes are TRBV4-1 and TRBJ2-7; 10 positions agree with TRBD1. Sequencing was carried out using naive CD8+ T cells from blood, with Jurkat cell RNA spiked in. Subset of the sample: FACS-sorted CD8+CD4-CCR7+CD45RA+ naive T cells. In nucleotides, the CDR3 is TGCGCCAGCAGCTTTTATCCGGGACAGGGGCAGAGCGAGCAGTACCTC. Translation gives CASSFYPGQGQSEQYL.